This T cell receptor beta chain was identified during a study of control samples from healthy donors and cancer patients. Profiled with immunoSEQ multiplex PCR; TCRdb holds only in-frame clones, not every one. Of over 200,000 clones in the sample, almost 85% were seen once. The CDR3 loop spans 16 amino acids. The germline CDR1 and CDR2 sequences are MGHRA and YSYEKL. The germline V and J ends were trimmed by 0 bases and 13 bases, with 22 bases remaining between them. The chain uses TRBV4-1 and TRBJ1-5; perhaps TRBD1 as D (5 bases). Specimen: PBMCs. The receptor was derived from a woman aged 60 to 75 with lung cancer. CDR3 in amino acids: CASSQDVSGPAVRQHF. For the CDR3, the DNA is TGCGCCAGCAGCCAAGATGTGTCAGGGCCGGCCGTACGGCAGCATTTT.